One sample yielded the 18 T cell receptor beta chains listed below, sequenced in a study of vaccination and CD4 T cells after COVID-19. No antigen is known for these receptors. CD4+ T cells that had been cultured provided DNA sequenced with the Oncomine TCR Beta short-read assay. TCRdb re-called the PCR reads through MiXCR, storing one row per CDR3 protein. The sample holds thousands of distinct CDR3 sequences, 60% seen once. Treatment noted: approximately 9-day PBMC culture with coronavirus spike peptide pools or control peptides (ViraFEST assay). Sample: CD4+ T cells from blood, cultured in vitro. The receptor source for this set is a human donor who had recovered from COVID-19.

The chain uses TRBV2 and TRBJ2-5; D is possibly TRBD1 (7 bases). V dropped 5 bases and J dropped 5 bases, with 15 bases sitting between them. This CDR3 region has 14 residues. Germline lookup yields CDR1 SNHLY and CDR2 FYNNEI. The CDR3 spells CASSTGDRGETQYF. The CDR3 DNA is TGTGCCAGCAGTACAGGGGACCGGGGGGAGACCCAGTACTTC.

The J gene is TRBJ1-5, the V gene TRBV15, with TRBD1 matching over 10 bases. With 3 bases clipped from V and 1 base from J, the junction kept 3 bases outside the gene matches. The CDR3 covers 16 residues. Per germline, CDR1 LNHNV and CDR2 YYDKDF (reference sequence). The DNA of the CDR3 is TGTGCCACCAGCAGGTTGACAGGGGGCAGCAATCAGCCCCAGCATTTT. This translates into CATSRLTGGSNQPQHF.

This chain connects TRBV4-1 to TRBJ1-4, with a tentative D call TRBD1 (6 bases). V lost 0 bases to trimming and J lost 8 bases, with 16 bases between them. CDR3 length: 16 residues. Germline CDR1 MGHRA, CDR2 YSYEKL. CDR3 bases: TGCGCCAGCAGCCAAGATAGTAGGCCAGGGGCCGAAAAACTGTTTTTT. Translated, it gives CASSQDSRPGAEKLFF.

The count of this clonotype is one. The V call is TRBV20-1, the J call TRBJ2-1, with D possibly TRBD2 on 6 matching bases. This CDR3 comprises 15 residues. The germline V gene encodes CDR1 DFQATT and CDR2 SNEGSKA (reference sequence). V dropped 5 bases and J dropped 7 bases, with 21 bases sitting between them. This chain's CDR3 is CSAPPHGAGLNEQFF. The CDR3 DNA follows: TGCAGTGCTCCCCCACACGGGGCGGGGTTGAATGAGCAGTTCTTC.

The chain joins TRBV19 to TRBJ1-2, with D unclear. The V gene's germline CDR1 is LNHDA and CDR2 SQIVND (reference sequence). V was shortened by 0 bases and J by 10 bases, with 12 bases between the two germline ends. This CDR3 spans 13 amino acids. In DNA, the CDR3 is TGTGCCAGTAGTATAGATAGGACCCGATACTACACCTTC. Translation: CASSIDRTRYYTF.

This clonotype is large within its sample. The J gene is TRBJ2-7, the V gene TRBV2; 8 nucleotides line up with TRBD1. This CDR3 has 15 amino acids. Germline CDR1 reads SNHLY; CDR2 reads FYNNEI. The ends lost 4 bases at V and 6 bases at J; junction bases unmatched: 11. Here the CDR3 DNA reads TGTGCCAGCAGTGTATTCGGTCAGGGGGCTAGCGAGCAGTACTTC. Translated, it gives CASSVFGQGASEQYF.

The CDR3 protein is CASRETGGNTEAFF. The DNA of the CDR3 is TGTGCCAGTAGGGAGACAGGGGGCAACACTGAAGCTTTCTTT. The chain links TRBV19 to TRBJ1-1, with TRBD1 matching over 10 bases. Germline V gene sequence: CDR1 LNHDA, CDR2 SQIVND (reference sequence). Trimming removed 6 bases from V and 2 bases from J; junction bases left unmatched: 3. The CDR3 length is 14 residues.

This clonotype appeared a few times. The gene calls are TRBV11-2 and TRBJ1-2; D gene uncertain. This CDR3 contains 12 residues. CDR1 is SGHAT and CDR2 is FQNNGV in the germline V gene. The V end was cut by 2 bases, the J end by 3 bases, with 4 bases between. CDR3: CASSLQDYGYTF. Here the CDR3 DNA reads TGTGCCAGCAGCTTACAAGACTATGGCTACACCTTC.

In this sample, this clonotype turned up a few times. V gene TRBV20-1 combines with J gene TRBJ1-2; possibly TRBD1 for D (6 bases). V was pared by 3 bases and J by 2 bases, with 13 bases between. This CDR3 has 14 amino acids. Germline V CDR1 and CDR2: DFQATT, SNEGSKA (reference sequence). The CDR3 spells CSASRPGTNYGYTF. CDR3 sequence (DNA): TGCAGTGCTAGTAGACCCGGGACAAACTATGGCTACACCTTC.

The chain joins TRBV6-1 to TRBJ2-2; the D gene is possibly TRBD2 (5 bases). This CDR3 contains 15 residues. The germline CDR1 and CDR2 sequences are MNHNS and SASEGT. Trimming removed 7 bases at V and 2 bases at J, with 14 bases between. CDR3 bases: TGTGCCAGCAAGAGACGAGGGTTAAACACCGGGGAGCTGTTTTTT. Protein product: CASKRRGLNTGELFF.

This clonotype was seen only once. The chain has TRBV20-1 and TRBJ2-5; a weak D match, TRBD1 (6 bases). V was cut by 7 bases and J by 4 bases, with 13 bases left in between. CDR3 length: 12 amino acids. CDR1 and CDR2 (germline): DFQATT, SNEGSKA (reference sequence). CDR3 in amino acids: CSVEQGRETQYF. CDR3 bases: TGCAGTGTGGAACAGGGCCGAGAGACCCAGTACTTC.

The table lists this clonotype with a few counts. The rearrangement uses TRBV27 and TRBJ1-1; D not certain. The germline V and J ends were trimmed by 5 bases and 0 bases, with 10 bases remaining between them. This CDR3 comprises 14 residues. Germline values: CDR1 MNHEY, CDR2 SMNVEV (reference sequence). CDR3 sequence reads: CASSQSRLNTEAFF. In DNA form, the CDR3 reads TGTGCCAGCAGTCAGTCCAGGTTGAACACTGAAGCTTTCTTT.

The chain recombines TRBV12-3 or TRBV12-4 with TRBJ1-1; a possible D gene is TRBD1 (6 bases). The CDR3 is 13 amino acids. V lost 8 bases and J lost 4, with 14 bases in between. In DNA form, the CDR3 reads TGTGCCAGCCGCAGGGGAGGGGGCACTGAAGCTTTCTTT. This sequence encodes CASRRGGGTEAFF.

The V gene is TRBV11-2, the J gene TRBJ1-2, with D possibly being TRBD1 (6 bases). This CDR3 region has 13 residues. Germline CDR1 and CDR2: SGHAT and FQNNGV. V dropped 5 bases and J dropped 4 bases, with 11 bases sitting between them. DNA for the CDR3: TGTGCCAGCAGCCAAGGGGGGATCTATGGCTACACCTTC. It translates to CASSQGGIYGYTF.

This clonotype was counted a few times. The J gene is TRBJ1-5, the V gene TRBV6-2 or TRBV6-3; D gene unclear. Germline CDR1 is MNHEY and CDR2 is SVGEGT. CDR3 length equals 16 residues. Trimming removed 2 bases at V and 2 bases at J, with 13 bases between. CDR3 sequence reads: CASSYPSPSGNQPQHF. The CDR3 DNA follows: TGTGCCAGCAGTTACCCATCACCCTCGGGCAATCAGCCCCAGCATTTT.

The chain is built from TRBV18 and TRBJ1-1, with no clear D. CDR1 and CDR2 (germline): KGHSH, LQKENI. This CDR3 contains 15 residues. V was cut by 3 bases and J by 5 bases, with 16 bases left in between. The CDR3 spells CASSPVGSAGTEAFF. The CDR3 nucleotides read TGTGCCAGCTCACCGGTAGGGTCGGCAGGTACTGAAGCTTTCTTT.

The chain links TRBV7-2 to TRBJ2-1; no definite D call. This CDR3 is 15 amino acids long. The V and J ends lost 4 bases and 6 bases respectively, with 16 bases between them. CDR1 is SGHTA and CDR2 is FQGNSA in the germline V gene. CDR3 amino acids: CASSSTRQAPNEQFF. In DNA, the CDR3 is TGTGCCAGCAGCTCAACACGACAAGCCCCCAATGAGCAGTTCTTC.

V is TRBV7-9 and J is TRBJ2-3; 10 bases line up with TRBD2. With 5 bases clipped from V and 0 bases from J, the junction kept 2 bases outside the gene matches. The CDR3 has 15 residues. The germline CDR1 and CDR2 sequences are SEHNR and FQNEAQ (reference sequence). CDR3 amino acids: CASSKTSGSTDTQYF. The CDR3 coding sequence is TGTGCCAGCAGCAAGACTAGCGGGAGCACAGATACGCAGTATTTT.